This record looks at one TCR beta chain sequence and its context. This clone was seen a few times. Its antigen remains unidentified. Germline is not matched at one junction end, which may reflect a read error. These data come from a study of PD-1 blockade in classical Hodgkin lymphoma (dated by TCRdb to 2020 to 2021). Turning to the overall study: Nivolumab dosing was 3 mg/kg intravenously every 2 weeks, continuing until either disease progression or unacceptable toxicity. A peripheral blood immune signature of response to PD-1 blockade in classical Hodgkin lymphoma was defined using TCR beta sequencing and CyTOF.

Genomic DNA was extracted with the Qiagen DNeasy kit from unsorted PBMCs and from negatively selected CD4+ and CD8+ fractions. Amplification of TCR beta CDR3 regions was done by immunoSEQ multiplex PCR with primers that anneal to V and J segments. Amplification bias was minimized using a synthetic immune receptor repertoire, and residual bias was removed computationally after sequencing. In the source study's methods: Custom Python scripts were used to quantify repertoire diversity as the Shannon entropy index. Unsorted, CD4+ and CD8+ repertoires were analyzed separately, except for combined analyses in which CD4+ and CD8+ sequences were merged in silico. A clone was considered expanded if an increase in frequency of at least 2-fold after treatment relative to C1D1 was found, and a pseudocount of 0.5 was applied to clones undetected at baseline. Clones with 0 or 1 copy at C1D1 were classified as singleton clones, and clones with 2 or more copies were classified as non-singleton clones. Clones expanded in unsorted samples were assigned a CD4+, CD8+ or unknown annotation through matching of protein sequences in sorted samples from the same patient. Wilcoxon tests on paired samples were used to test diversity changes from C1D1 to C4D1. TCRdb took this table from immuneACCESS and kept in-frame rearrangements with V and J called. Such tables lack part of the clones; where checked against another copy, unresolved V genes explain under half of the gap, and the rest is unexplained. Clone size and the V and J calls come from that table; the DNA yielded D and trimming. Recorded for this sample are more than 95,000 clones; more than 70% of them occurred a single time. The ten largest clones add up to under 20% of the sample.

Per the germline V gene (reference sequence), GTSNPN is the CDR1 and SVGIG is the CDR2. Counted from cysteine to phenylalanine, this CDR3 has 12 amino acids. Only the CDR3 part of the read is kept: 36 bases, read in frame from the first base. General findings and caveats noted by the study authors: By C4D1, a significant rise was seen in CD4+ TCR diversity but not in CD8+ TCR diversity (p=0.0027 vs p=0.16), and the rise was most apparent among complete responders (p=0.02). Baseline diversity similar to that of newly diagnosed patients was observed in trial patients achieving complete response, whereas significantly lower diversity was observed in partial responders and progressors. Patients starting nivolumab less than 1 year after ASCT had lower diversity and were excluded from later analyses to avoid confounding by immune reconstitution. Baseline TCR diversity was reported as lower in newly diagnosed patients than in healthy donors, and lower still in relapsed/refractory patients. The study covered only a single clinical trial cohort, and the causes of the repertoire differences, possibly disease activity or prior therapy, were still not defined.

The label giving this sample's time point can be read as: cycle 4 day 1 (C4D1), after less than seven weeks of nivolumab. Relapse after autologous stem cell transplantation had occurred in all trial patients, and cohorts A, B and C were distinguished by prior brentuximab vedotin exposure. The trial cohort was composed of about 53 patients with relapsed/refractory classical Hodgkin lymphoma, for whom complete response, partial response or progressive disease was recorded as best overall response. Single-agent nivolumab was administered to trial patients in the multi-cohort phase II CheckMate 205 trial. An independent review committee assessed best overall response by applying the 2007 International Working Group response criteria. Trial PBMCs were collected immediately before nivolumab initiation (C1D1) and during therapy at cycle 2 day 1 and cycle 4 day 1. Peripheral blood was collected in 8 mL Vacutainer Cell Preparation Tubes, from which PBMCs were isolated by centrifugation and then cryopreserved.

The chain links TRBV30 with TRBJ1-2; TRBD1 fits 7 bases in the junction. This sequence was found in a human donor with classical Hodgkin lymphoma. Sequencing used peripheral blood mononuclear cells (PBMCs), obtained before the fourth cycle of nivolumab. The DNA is TGTGCCTGGGATGGAGGGTACGGGACAGCCTCATTC. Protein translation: CAWDGGYGTASF.